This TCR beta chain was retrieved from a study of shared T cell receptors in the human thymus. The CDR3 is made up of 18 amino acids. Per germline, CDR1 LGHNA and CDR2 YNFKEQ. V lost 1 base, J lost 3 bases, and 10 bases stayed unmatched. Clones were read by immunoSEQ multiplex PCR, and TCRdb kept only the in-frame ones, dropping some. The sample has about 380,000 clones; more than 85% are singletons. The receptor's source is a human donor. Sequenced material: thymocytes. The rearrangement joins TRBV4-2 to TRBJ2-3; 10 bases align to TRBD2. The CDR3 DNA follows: TGTGCCAGCAGCCAAGCCCGAAGGAGCGGGAGGGAAACAGATACGCAGTATTTT. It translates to CASSQARRSGRETDTQYF.